This T cell receptor beta chain comes out of a study of T-cell reconstitution after alpha-beta-depleted transplantation in children. A library of TCRbeta sequences, prepared with unique molecular identifiers, was generated. TCRdb reprocessed the PCR reads via MiXCR and lists one record per CDR3 protein. The sample holds 750,000 to 950,000 distinct CDR3 sequences, less than 20% seen once. Study results and caveats: Diversity of TCRbeta at day 60 was high in some patients, arising from surviving recipient T cells and thymic progenitors. Reported findings indicate that, about two months after transplant, alpha-beta T cells came from several hundred expanded clones, which were derived from non-depleted graft cells.

This clonotype was seen more than once but under ten times. Its target is unknown. Sample: PBMCs, mostly from graft donor cells, taken 360 days after TCRalphabeta/CD19-depleted stem cell transplant. The TCR was taken from a male patient between 5 and 17 years old who had a stem cell transplant for acute lymphoblastic leukemia, so the T cells may come from the graft donor.

The chain's CDR3 is CASSLSHGQVSTLRTDTQYF. The CDR3 DNA reads TGCGCCAGCAGCTTGTCCCACGGACAGGTTTCCACCCTCCGCACAGATACGCAGTATTTT. The chain is built from TRBV5-1 and TRBJ2-3; 7 bases align to TRBD1. In germline, CDR1 is SGHRS, CDR2 YFSETQ. V was pared by 1 base and J by 1 base, with 18 bases of the junction left unmatched. This CDR3 comprises 20 residues.